This T cell receptor (beta chain) appears in the sequencing data of a study of graft-versus-host responses after intestinal transplantation. On the study more broadly: The transplants performed in recipients were multivisceral, liver-intestinal, or isolated intestinal. Recipients were all induced with anti-thymocyte globulin, then given tacrolimus and steroids for around three years.

Study observations and caveats: Patients who carried graft-donor T cell macrochimerism also had high graft-versus-host to host-versus-graft clonal ratios in their allografts.

CDR1 and CDR2 (germline): MRHNA, SNTAGT. The V and J ends lost 6 bases and 3 bases, in that order; junction bases with no gene match: 10. The CDR3 sequence is 15 residues long. Researchers processed graft tissue to release intraepithelial and lamina propria lymphocytes. This clone appeared a single time. Its target is not known. The repertoire was sequenced with immunoSEQ multiplex PCR; TCRdb's copy has only in-frame clones and lacks some. Of roughly 7,000 clones in the sample, around 79% were seen once. Source: ileum tissue, taken approximately 230 days after intestinal transplant. The chain combines TRBV6-4 with TRBJ2-7, with 8 positions matching TRBD2. This receptor was identified in a human patient who received an intestinal transplant, so some T cells may come from the graft donor. For the CDR3, the DNA is TGTGCCAGCAGAGTCACTAGCGGACCAAGCTACGAGCAGTACTTC. Amino acid sequence: CASRVTSGPSYEQYF.